The entry below describes one T cell receptor (beta chain). These data belong to a study of early T cells in non-severe SARS-CoV-2 infection. MiXCR, applied by TCRdb to the 5' RACE reads, yields one record per CDR3 protein. The sample lists around 67,000 distinct CDR3 sequences, approximately 12% seen once, with roughly 1.3% in the top ten. From germline, CDR1 is WNHNN and CDR2 SYGVQD (reference sequence). With 3 bases removed from V and 7 bases from J, the gap between germline ends came to 12 bases. The CDR3 runs to 14 residues. The sequencing sample was made of whole blood. The J gene is TRBJ2-2, the V gene TRBV10-1, with a weak D call TRBD1 (5 bases). This TCR came from an adult who was a healthcare worker with PCR-confirmed SARS-CoV-2 infection or an uninfected control (not recorded which). CDR3 sequence (DNA): TGCGCCAGCAGTGAAAGGCGGCAGGGCGGGGAGCTGTTTTTT. Translation: CASSERRQGGELFF.